This paragraph reports one T cell receptor (beta chain). Its target is unknown. This record belongs to a study of cytomegalovirus exposure and HLA in healthy donors. PCR employed 60 Vbeta and 13 Jbeta primers. The repertoire was sequenced with immunoSEQ multiplex PCR; TCRdb's copy has only in-frame clones and lacks some. The sample's table shows 80,000 to 95,000 clones. Study-wide results and limits: It was in a later analysis that TCR association rates were seen to vary by HLA locus, highest for DRB1 and lowest for HLA-C. There were a few CMV-associated chains whose specificity for CMV antigens was confirmed in vitro. A later analysis appeared to link common viral pathogens to several of the most significant clusters. Prior analysis indicated that the majority of TCR beta V segments exhibited productivity approximately 87% or approximately 30% of the time.

V was shortened by 6 bases and J by 2 bases, with 8 bases between the two germline ends. The germline CDR1 and CDR2 sequences are MGHDK and SYGVNS. This CDR3 comprises 13 residues. Sequencing input: PBMCs. V gene TRBV25-1 combines with J gene TRBJ2-1; tentative D call: TRBD2 (5 bases). The receptor's source is a woman younger than 45 in good health and CMV-seronegative. The CDR3 loop reads CASRDSAYNEQFF. CDR3 nucleotides: TGTGCCAGCAGGGATAGCGCCTACAATGAGCAGTTCTTC.